The 3 T cell receptor beta chains presented below share a single source sample, sequenced in a study of metastatic and nonmetastatic thyroid tumors. TCRdb reanalyzed the PCR reads with MiXCR. The table lists around 53,000 clones, around 20% of them singletons. Treatment of any kind had been given to no patient before thyroid surgery. The sequenced sample was blood. The receptors stem from a female donor with papillary thyroid cancer or a benign thyroid nodule (not recorded which). Some clones in this sample may be carry-over from other donors' samples.

Ten or more counts support this clone. The V and J genes are TRBV4-1 and TRBJ1-2, with D maybe TRBD1 (5 bases). The CDR3 is 17 amino acids. Germline CDR1 reads MGHRA; CDR2 reads YSYEKL. V dropped 0 bases and J dropped 4 bases, with 18 bases sitting between them. In DNA form, the CDR3 reads TGCGCCAGCAGCCAAGAGATTGGGCCTCGGGACGGCTATGGCTACACCTTC. As protein: CASSQEIGPRDGYGYTF.

A word on this clone: Being one base from a much bigger clone, this may be a read error. The rearrangement joins TRBV18 to TRBJ2-3; D not certain. This CDR3 region has 12 residues. Germline V CDR1 and CDR2: KGHSH, LQKENI. DNA for the CDR3: TGTGCCAGCTCACAGGTGGTAGATGCGCAGTATTTT. Translation gives CASSQVVDAQYF. Full variable domain (outside the CDR3, taken from reference TRBV18 and TRBJ2-3): NAGVMQNPRHLVRRRGQEARLRCSPMKGHSHVYWYRQLPEEGLKFMVYLQKENIIDESGMPKERFSAEFPKEGPSILRIQQVVRGDSAAYFCASSQVVDAQYFGPGTRLTVL.

The V gene is TRBV5-1, the J gene TRBJ1-6; D gene ambiguous. The CDR3 covers 13 residues. The germline V and J ends were trimmed by 4 bases and 8 bases, with 10 bases remaining between them. CDR1 is SGHRS and CDR2 is YFSETQ in the germline V gene. Here the CDR3 reads CASSPNSDSPLHF. The CDR3 nucleotides are TGCGCCAGCAGCCCAAACAGCGATTCACCCCTCCACTTT.